The 9 T cell receptor beta chains presented below share a single source sample, sequenced in a study of graft-versus-host responses after intestinal transplantation. TCRdb keeps only in-frame clones here, not all; method: immunoSEQ multiplex PCR. The sample yields fewer than 15,000 clones, 30% to 40% seen once. Responder cells labeled with CFSE (around 200,000) were co-plated with irradiated stimulator cells labeled with violet dye (around 200,000). The source was alloreactive CD8+ T cells from a mixed lymphocyte reaction culture, collected before intestinal transplant. Indicated subset: CFSE-low proliferating T cells sorted from roughly six-day pre-transplant mixed lymphocyte reaction (GvH or HvG direction). The receptors come from a human patient who received an intestinal transplant.

The chain is built from TRBV6-1 and TRBJ2-1; a weak D match, TRBD2 (7 bases). Per germline, CDR1 MNHNS and CDR2 SASEGT. Deletions cut 3 bases from V and 6 bases from J, with 12 bases between. The CDR3 covers 14 residues. The CDR3 DNA sequence: TGTGCCAGCAGTGATCGGGGGGCCGGCAATGAGCAGTTCTTC. It codes for CASSDRGAGNEQFF.

The gene calls are TRBV6-5 and TRBJ1-1, with a weak D call TRBD1 (5 bases). Trimming took 8 bases from V and 6 from J, leaving 22 bases between them. The CDR3 runs to 15 residues. Germline V gives CDR1 MNHEY, CDR2 SVGAGI. The CDR3 sequence is CASCPRGVGGPEAFF. CDR3 coding DNA: TGTGCCAGCTGCCCACGGGGGGTAGGTGGCCCTGAAGCTTTCTTT.

V is TRBV13 and J is TRBJ2-7, with D uncertain. Germline V gene lookup returns CDR1 PRHDT and CDR2 FYEKMQ (reference sequence). V was cut by 2 bases and J by 6 bases, with 8 bases left in between. The CDR3 contains 12 residues. CDR3 region: CASSLSGVEQYF. CDR3 DNA: TGTGCCAGCAGCTTATCTGGTGTCGAGCAGTACTTC.

This clone was seen a few times. This rearrangement joins TRBV19 to TRBJ1-6; D perhaps matches TRBD1 (6 bases). The V end was cut by 3 bases, the J end by 10 bases, with 13 bases between. Per germline, CDR1 LNHDA and CDR2 SQIVND (reference sequence). The CDR3 covers 14 residues. CDR3 sequence reads: CASSMGAISSPLHF. CDR3 coding DNA: TGTGCCAGTAGTATGGGGGCCATTAGCTCACCCCTCCACTTT. The full variable domain, with the rest looked up from reference TRBV19 and TRBJ1-6, is DGGITQSPKYLFRKEGQNVTLSCEQNLNHDAMYWYRQDPGQGLRLIYYSQIVNDFQKGDIAEGYSVSREKKESFPLTVTSAQKNPTAFYLCASSMGAISSPLHFGNGTRLTVT.

This clone has just a few counts. This rearrangement joins TRBV29-1 to TRBJ2-7; D is perhaps TRBD2 (5 bases). Trimming took 4 bases from V and 0 from J, leaving 7 bases between them. In germline, CDR1 is SQVTM, CDR2 ANQGSEA. CDR3 length equals 12 residues. CDR3 coding DNA: TGCAGCGTTGTGGGGAGCTCCTACGAGCAGTACTTC. This sequence encodes CSVVGSSYEQYF.

The chain has TRBV5-1 and TRBJ1-2; 7 bases are shared with TRBD1. V dropped 7 bases and J dropped 4; count of bases not matched to a gene: 7. CDR3 length: 13 amino acids. Germline values: CDR1 SGHRS, CDR2 YFSETQ. CDR3 sequence reads: CASRHHRGYGYTF. The CDR3 nucleotides are TGCGCCAGCCGTCACCACAGGGGCTATGGCTACACCTTC.

The J gene is TRBJ1-6, the V gene TRBV4-1, with D possibly being TRBD1 (6 bases). CDR1 is MGHRA, CDR2 YSYEKL, per germline. The length of the CDR3 is 16 residues. Trimming removed 0 bases at V and 6 bases at J, with 12 bases between. The CDR3 here is CASSQDRNRVNSPLHF. DNA of the CDR3: TGCGCCAGCAGCCAAGATCGGAACAGGGTTAATTCACCCCTCCACTTT.

This clone was counted a few times. The chain has TRBV7-9 and TRBJ2-5; 7 bases align to TRBD2. V shed 3 bases, J shed 5 bases, and the junction held 15 bases outside the gene matches. This CDR3 spans 17 amino acids. Germline V lookup: CDR1 SEHNR, CDR2 FQNEAQ (reference sequence). CDR3 coding DNA: TGTGCCAGCAGCTTGGAACTCGCGGGGGTTGCCGAGGAGACCCAGTACTTC. It yields the protein CASSLELAGVAEETQYF.

This clone was seen a handful of times. CDR3 protein: CASSIRGSGNTIYF. The CDR3 coding sequence is TGTGCCAGTAGTATTAGGGGCTCTGGAAACACCATATATTTT. The rearrangement joins TRBV19 to TRBJ1-3; tentative D call: TRBD1 (5 bases). Between the trimmed V and J ends, which lost 3 bases and 0 bases, there was a span of 6 bases. There are 14 residues in the CDR3. Germline CDR1 reads LNHDA; CDR2 reads SQIVND (reference sequence).